This TCR beta chain was recovered during a study of OX40 agonist ivuxolimab in advanced cancers. Regarding the study as a whole: Normalized expansion of T-cell clones was also low for some nonresponders.

As for this clone: Its antigen is unidentified.

TCRdb's table, derived via immunoSEQ multiplex PCR, lists solely in-frame clones and lacks some. The sample lists approximately 82,000 clones, 70% to 90% occurring once. The source was CD4+ or CD8+ T cells sorted from blood, collected in a trial of the OX40 agonist ivuxolimab. The receptor was isolated from an adult with an advanced solid tumor such as melanoma, head and neck, liver or kidney cancer.

The CDR3 region has the DNA TGTGCCAGTAGTCTACAGTTAGCGGGAGGTGTCGACGAGCAGTACTTC. Protein sequence: CASSLQLAGGVDEQYF. The chain employs TRBV19 and TRBJ2-7; 10 nucleotides match TRBD2. V shed 5 bases, J shed 5 bases, and the junction held 12 bases outside the gene matches. CDR1 LNHDA and CDR2 SQIVND come from the germline V gene (reference sequence). The CDR3 is 16 amino acids.